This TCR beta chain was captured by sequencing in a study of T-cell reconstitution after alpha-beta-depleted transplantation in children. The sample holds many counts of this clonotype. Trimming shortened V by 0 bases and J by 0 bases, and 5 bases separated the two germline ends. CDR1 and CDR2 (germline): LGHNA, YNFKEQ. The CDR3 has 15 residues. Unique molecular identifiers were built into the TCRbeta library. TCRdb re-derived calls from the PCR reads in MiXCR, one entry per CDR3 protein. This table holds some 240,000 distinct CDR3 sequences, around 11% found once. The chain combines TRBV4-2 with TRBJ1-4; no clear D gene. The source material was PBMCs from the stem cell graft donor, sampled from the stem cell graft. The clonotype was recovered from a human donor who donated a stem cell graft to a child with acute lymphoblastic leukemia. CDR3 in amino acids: CASSQEGTTNEKLFF. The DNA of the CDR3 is TGTGCCAGCAGCCAAGAGGGGACAACTAATGAAAAACTGTTTTTT.